This TCR beta chain was sequenced in a study of T cells in Graves' hyperthyroidism and ophthalmopathy. With respect to this clonotype: Its antigen is as yet unknown. The junction does not match germline at one end; this may be a read error.

Clinical symptoms, serum thyroxine, TRAb, thyroid ultrasound and orbital computed tomography established diagnosis. Fresh 10 ml peripheral blood yielded PBMCs. Using RNA transcripts as the source, TCR beta CDR3 regions were amplified. TCR CDR3 underwent first-round RT-PCR with the HTBI primer set. MiXCR, applied by TCRdb to the multiplex PCR reads, yields one record per CDR3 protein. Of around 700,000 distinct CDR3 sequences detected, 30% to 40% appear once; the ten largest clones hold more than 25%. Study findings and constraints: Blood also showed most of the thyroid clonotypes that were expanded above 0.001. Ophthalmopathy got predicted by the model a median roughly six months before its onset.

Looked up from germline, CDR1 is ENHRY and CDR2 is SYGVKD. This CDR3 spans 12 amino acids. The sequence was collected from a woman between 40 and 55 years old with Graves' hyperthyroidism. The sample consisted of blood. The chain couples TRBV10-3 to TRBJ2-2; D possibly corresponds to TRBD2 (5 bases). In DNA form, the CDR3 reads TGTGCCACCAGAAGGTCCAACGGGGAGCTGCTTTTT. Residues: CATRRSNGELLF.